The rows below give T cell receptor beta chains drawn from one sample of a study of blood T cell repertoires in COVID-19. Only in-frame clones appear in the TCRdb table, and some are missing; sequencing was by immunoSEQ multiplex PCR. The table lists 250,000 or so clones, around nine tenths of them singletons. The sequenced sample was PBMCs or T cells enriched from blood (not recorded which). The receptors were gathered from a woman in her forties or fifties who had recovered from COVID-19. Each CDR3 is given with its conserved first and last residue. D genes are given only for firm matches. Size tells how often a clone was seen (once, few, many) or the class of an expanded clone, and some rows leave it out.

J,V,D,size,CDR3,DNA
TRBJ2-2,TRBV5-4,.,.,CASSVGVASGELFF,TGTGCCAGCAGCGTCGGGGTAGCATCCGGGGAGCTGTTTTTT
TRBJ2-3,TRBV6-5,TRBD2,.,CASLLAGGGDTQYF,TGTGCCAGCTTACTAGCGGGAGGTGGAGATACGCAGTATTTT
TRBJ2-1,TRBV6-6,TRBD2,.,CASSPMTSGNSYNEQFF,TGTGCCAGCAGTCCCATGACTAGCGGGAACTCCTACAATGAGCAGTTCTTC
TRBJ2-3,TRBV15,.,.,CATSRDSGSTDTQYF,TGTGCCACCAGCAGAGATAGCGGCAGCACAGATACGCAGTATTTT
TRBJ2-5,TRBV11-1,TRBD2,.,CASTQVRGVETQYF,TGTGCCAGCACCCAGGTCCGGGGGGTGGAGACCCAGTACTTC
TRBJ2-7,TRBV12-5,.,once,CASGLFRTDLGYEQYF,TGTGCTAGTGGTTTGTTCCGGACAGACTTAGGGTACGAGCAGTACTTC
TRBJ1-1,TRBV2,.,once,CASLEAGTHTEAFF,TGTGCCAGCTTAGAGGCGGGGACCCACACTGAAGCTTTCTTT
TRBJ2-7,TRBV4-1,.,.,CASSQVLASDYEQYF,TGCGCCAGCAGCCAAGTATTGGCTAGCGACTACGAGCAGTACTTC
TRBJ1-2,TRBV28,TRBD1,.,CASSPTGTGYTF,TGTGCCAGCAGTCCGACAGGGACTGGCTACACCTTC
TRBJ2-5,TRBV3-1/TRBV3-2,.,.,CASTRHGGSETQYF,TGTGCCAGCACCCGGCATGGGGGGTCAGAGACCCAGTACTTC
TRBJ2-1,TRBV18,.,.,CASSPVGSNEQFF,TGTGCCAGCTCACCGGTTGGCAGCAATGAGCAGTTCTTC
TRBJ1-2,TRBV5-1,.,.,CASRQDASGGYTF,TGCGCCAGCAGACAGGACGCCTCGGGTGGCTACACCTTC
TRBJ2-1,TRBV5-4,.,.,CASSLRGQTYNEQFF,TGTGCCAGCAGCTTACGCGGACAGACTTACAATGAGCAGTTCTTC
TRBJ2-7,TRBV7-2,TRBD1,.,CASSSDRGAYEQYF,TGTGCCAGCAGCTCGGACAGGGGTGCCTACGAGCAGTACTTC
TRBJ1-2,TRBV7-9,TRBD1,once,CASSLGGQEANYGYTF,TGTGCCAGCAGCTTAGGGGGACAGGAAGCTAACTATGGCTACACCTTC
TRBJ1-2,TRBV2,.,.,CASSSEVGRYTF,TGTGCCAGCAGTTCGGAGGTCGGTCGCTACACCTTC
TRBJ2-1,TRBV7-9,.,.,CASSFGISDYNEQFF,TGTGCCAGCAGCTTCGGGATCTCCGATTACAATGAGCAGTTCTTC
TRBJ2-1,TRBV4-1,.,.,CASSQGLGGATYNEQFF,TGCGCCAGCAGCCAAGGGTTGGGGGGAGCGACCTACAATGAGCAGTTCTTC
TRBJ2-2,TRBV6-1,.,.,CASSDGTSPTTGELFF,TGTGCCAGCAGTGACGGGACATCACCAACCACCGGGGAGCTGTTTTTT
TRBJ2-7,TRBV18,.,.,CASSLVEGSYEQYF,TGTGCCAGCTCACTGGTGGAGGGCTCCTACGAGCAGTACTTC
TRBJ1-2,TRBV28,.,.,CASQTLGTNYGYTF,TGTGCCAGCCAGACTCTCGGGACAAACTATGGCTACACCTTC
TRBJ1-2,TRBV30,.,.,CAWSVGQANYGYTF,TGTGCCTGGAGTGTTGGGCAGGCCAACTATGGCTACACCTTC
TRBJ2-3,TRBV14,TRBD2,.,CASSSWTSGKDTQYF,TGTGCCAGCAGCTCATGGACTAGCGGGAAAGATACGCAGTATTTT
TRBJ1-1,TRBV29-1,TRBD1,.,CSVDDEGAGLGTEAFF,TGCAGCGTTGATGATGAGGGGGCTGGCTTGGGCACTGAAGCTTTCTTT
TRBJ2-1,TRBV7-2,TRBD1,.,CASSLDRVPYNEQFF,TGTGCCAGCAGCCTGGACAGGGTCCCCTACAATGAGCAGTTCTTC
TRBJ1-6,TRBV28,.,.,CASRFPGQNNSPLHF,TGTGCCAGCAGGTTTCCGGGACAAAATAATTCACCCCTCCACTTT
TRBJ1-1,TRBV2,TRBD1,once,CASSWDSPEAFF,TGTGCCAGCAGTTGGGACAGTCCAGAAGCTTTCTTT
TRBJ1-3,TRBV10-3,.,few,CAISETTGTSGNTIYF,TGTGCCATCAGTGAGACGACAGGAACAAGTGGAAACACCATATATTTT
TRBJ2-7,TRBV7-8,TRBD1,.,CASSIRTGGHEQYF,TGTGCCAGCAGCATCCGGACAGGGGGCCACGAGCAGTACTTC
TRBJ1-4,TRBV27,.,.,CASSLYSIPTNEKLFF,TGTGCCAGCAGTTTATATAGTATCCCAACTAATGAAAAACTGTTTTTT
TRBJ1-5,TRBV19,.,.,CASSMGVLSNQPQHF,TGTGCCAGTAGTATGGGAGTTCTTAGCAATCAGCCCCAGCATTTT
TRBJ2-1,TRBV27,.,.,CASSFTGGEQFF,TGTGCCAGCAGTTTTACCGGCGGGGAGCAGTTCTTC
TRBJ1-6,TRBV29-1,.,.,CSVATGGNSPLHF,TGCAGCGTGGCGACAGGAGGAAATTCACCCCTCCACTTT
TRBJ2-3,TRBV6-2/TRBV6-3,TRBD2,.,CASSGLAGGRVDTQYF,TGTGCCAGCAGTGGACTAGCGGGAGGGCGGGTAGATACGCAGTATTTT
TRBJ2-5,TRBV12-3/TRBV12-4,TRBD2,.,CASWMAGEETQYF,TGTGCCAGCTGGATGGCGGGAGAGGAGACCCAGTACTTC
TRBJ2-2,TRBV3-1/TRBV3-2,.,.,CASSRLGGTTGELFF,TGTGCCAGCAGCCGTTTGGGAGGTACCACCGGGGAGCTGTTTTTT
TRBJ1-1,TRBV19,.,.,CASSIGQPNTEAFF,TGTGCCAGTAGTATTGGACAGCCGAACACTGAAGCTTTCTTT
TRBJ1-5,TRBV30,.,once,CAWSVLSNQPQHF,TGTGCCTGGAGTGTACTCAGCAATCAGCCCCAGCATTTT
TRBJ2-2,TRBV23-1,.,.,CASSLAHRGQRGGGTGELFF,TGCGCCAGCAGTCTTGCGCACCGTGGCCAACGAGGGGGTGGAACCGGGGAGCTGTTTTTT
TRBJ2-5,TRBV7-9,.,.,CASSPSAATQETQYF,TGTGCCAGCAGCCCCTCCGCGGCGACGCAAGAGACCCAGTACTTC
TRBJ1-1,TRBV7-3,TRBD1,.,CASSPGRGHPEAFF,TGTGCCAGCAGCCCCGGCAGGGGGCACCCTGAAGCTTTCTTT
TRBJ2-1,TRBV12-5,.,.,CASGLVIGSDRGIYNEQFF,TGTGCTAGTGGTTTGGTTATAGGTAGCGATCGAGGGATATACAATGAGCAGTTCTTC
TRBJ1-5,TRBV19,.,.,CASSTDGDHSNQPQHF,TGTGCCAGTAGTACCGACGGGGATCATAGCAATCAGCCCCAGCATTTT
TRBJ2-1,TRBV2,TRBD1,.,CASSEQGARYNEQFF,TGTGCCAGCAGTGAACAGGGGGCGCGATACAATGAGCAGTTCTTC
TRBJ2-3,TRBV7-8,TRBD2,.,CASSLGFVGLAGVGDTQYF,TGTGCCAGCAGCTTAGGGTTCGTGGGACTAGCGGGAGTCGGGGATACGCAGTATTTT
TRBJ1-6,TRBV6-4,.,once,CASSSGNYNSPLHF,TGTGCCAGCAGTTCAGGGAACTATAATTCACCCCTCCACTTT
TRBJ1-2,TRBV28,TRBD1,.,CASRGQGAINQGYTF,TGTGCCAGCAGGGGACAGGGGGCGATTAATCAGGGCTACACCTTC
TRBJ2-7,TRBV12-5,.,.,CASGRGHSYEQYF,TGTGCTAGTGGTCGGGGACACTCCTACGAGCAGTACTTC
TRBJ2-7,TRBV18,.,.,CASSPPGTPYEQYF,TGTGCCAGCTCACCCCCCGGGACACCCTACGAGCAGTACTTC
TRBJ1-4,TRBV19,.,few,CASSIGGRAEKLFF,TGTGCCAGTAGTATAGGCGGCAGGGCTGAAAAACTGTTTTTT
TRBJ2-5,TRBV6-5,.,.,CASSRGGEIETQYF,TGTGCCAGCAGTAGGGGGGGAGAGATAGAGACCCAGTACTTC
TRBJ2-6,TRBV30,TRBD2,.,CAWRRGRAKSGANVLTF,TGTGCCTGGAGACGCGGGAGGGCCAAGTCTGGGGCCAACGTCCTGACTTTC
TRBJ1-2,TRBV7-9,.,.,CASSPVGGGNYGYTF,TGTGCCAGCAGCCCAGTAGGGGGTGGAAACTATGGCTACACCTTC
TRBJ1-5,TRBV2,.,.,CASSDAGGNQPQHF,TGTGCCAGCAGTGATGCGGGTGGCAATCAGCCCCAGCATTTT
TRBJ2-7,TRBV19,.,.,CASSIALGSSYEQYF,TGTGCCAGTAGTATAGCCCTTGGGAGCTCCTACGAGCAGTACTTC
TRBJ2-2,TRBV18,TRBD2,.,CASSPRLADNTGELFF,TGTGCCAGCTCACCACGGCTAGCGGATAACACCGGGGAGCTGTTTTTT
TRBJ1-3,TRBV7-3,.,.,CASSLGPGDTIYF,TGTGCCAGCAGCTTAGGGCCTGGCGACACCATATATTTT
TRBJ1-5,TRBV28,.,.,CASTWGGAYQPQHF,TGTGCCAGCACCTGGGGGGGGGCCTATCAGCCCCAGCATTTT
TRBJ2-1,TRBV3-1/TRBV3-2,TRBD2,once,CASSQDAREDDEQFF,TGTGCCAGCAGCCAAGATGCCCGGGAGGATGATGAGCAGTTCTTC
TRBJ2-1,TRBV30,TRBD1,.,CAWSEGQHNEQFF,TGTGCCTGGAGTGAGGGACAGCACAATGAGCAGTTCTTC